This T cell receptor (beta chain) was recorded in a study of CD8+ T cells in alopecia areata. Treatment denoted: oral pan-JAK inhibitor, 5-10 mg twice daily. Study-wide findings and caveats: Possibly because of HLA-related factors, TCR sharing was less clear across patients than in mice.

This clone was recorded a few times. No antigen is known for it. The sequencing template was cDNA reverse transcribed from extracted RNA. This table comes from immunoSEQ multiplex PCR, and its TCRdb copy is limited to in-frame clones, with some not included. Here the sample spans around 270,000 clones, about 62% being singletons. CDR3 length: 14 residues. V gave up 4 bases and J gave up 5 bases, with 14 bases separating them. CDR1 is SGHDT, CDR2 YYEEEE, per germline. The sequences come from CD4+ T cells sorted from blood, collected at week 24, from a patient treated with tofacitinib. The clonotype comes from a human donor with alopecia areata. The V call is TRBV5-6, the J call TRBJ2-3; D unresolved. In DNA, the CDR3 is TGTGCCAGCAGCCGTGGACCCTCTCTAGATACGCAGTATTTT. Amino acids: CASSRGPSLDTQYF.